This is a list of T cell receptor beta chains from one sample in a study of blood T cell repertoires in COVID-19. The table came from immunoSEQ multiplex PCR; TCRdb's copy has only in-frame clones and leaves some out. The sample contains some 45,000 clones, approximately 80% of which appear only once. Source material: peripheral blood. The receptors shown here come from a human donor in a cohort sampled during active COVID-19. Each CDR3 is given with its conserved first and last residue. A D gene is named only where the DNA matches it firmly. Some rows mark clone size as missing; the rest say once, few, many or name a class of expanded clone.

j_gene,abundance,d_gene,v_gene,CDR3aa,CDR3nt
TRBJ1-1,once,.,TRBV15,CATSRGEGTEAFF,TGTGCCACCAGCAGAGGTGAGGGCACTGAAGCTTTCTTT
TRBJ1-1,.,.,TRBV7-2,CASSLASLNTEAFF,TGTGCCAGCAGCTTAGCTTCCCTAAACACTGAAGCTTTCTTT
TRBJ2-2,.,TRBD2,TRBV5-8,CASSLTRGSRDTGELFF,TGTGCCAGCAGCTTGACTCGCGGGAGTAGAGACACCGGGGAGCTGTTTTTT
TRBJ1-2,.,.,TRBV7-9,CASSPAVDSLPYYGYTF,TGTGCCAGCAGCCCGGCTGTGGACAGTCTTCCATACTATGGCTACACCTTC
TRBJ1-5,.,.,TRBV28,CASSLSPRGGVNQPQHF,TGTGCCAGCAGTTTATCCCCCCGGGGAGGGGTTAATCAGCCCCAGCATTTT
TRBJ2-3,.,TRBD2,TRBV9,CASSVSEAGFDTQYF,TGTGCCAGCAGCGTAAGTGAAGCGGGATTTGATACGCAGTATTTT
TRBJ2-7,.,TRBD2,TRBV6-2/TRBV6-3,CASSYAGTSGSYEQYF,TGTGCCAGCAGTTACGCGGGGACTAGCGGCTCCTACGAGCAGTACTTC
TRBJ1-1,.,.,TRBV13,CASSPIRGAGEAFF,TGTGCCAGCAGCCCTATCCGGGGGGCGGGTGAAGCTTTCTTT
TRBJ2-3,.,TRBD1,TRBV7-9,CASSPTGGTDTQYF,TGTGCCAGCAGCCCGACAGGGGGCACAGATACGCAGTATTTT
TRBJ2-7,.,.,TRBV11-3,CASSLAQGRVQYF,TGTGCCAGCAGCTTAGCCCAGGGGCGAGTGCAGTACTTC
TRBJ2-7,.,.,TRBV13,CASSRGGDPAYEQYF,TGTGCCAGCAGCAGGGGAGGTGACCCGGCCTACGAGCAGTACTTC
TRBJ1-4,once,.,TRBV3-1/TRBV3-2,CASSQGDREGKLFF,TGTGCCAGCAGCCAAGGGGACCGGGAGGGAAAACTGTTTTTT
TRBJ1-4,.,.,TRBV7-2,CASSSTSEEKLFF,TGTGCCAGCAGCTCAACTAGTGAGGAAAAACTGTTTTTT
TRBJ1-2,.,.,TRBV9,CASSVEGTNYGYTF,TGTGCCAGCAGCGTAGAGGGGACTAACTATGGCTACACCTTC
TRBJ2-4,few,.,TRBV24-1,CATSAGDLGNIQYF,TGTGCCACCAGCGCCGGGGACTTGGGTAACATTCAGTACTTC
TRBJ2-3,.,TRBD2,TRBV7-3,CASSPSGDTQYF,TGTGCCAGCAGCCCTAGCGGCGATACGCAGTATTTT
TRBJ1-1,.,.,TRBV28,CASRPDRNAEAFF,TGTGCCAGCAGACCAGACAGGAACGCTGAAGCTTTCTTT
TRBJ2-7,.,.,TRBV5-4,CASSHRGYEQYF,TGTGCCAGCAGCCACCGCGGGTACGAGCAGTACTTC
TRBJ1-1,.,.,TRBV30,CAWSPTWPNTEAFF,TGTGCCTGGAGTCCCACATGGCCGAACACTGAAGCTTTCTTT
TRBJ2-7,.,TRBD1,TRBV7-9,CASSLAGQGYEQYF,TGTGCCAGCAGCTTAGCAGGACAGGGCTACGAGCAGTACTTC
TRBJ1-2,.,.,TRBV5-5,CASSLSRNYGYTF,TGTGCCAGCAGCTTGTCTAGGAACTATGGCTACACCTTC
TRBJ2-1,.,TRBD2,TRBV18,CASSPRLAGGDNEQFF,TGTGCCAGCTCACCCCGGCTAGCGGGGGGGGACAATGAGCAGTTCTTC
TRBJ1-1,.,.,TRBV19,CASSTADSMNTEAFF,TGTGCCAGTAGTACCGCTGACAGCATGAACACTGAAGCTTTCTTT
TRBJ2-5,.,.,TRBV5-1,CASSRRVGETQYF,TGCGCCAGCTCCCGGAGGGTGGGGGAGACCCAGTACTTC
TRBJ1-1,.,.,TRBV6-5,CASSRTEDTEAFF,TGTGCCAGCAGTAGGACGGAGGACACTGAAGCTTTCTTT
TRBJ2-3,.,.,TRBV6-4,CASSPSDPWESNTDTQYF,TGTGCCAGCAGCCCTAGCGACCCATGGGAAAGTAATACAGATACGCAGTATTTT
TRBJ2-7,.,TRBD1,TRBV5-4,CASSWPGQGSNEQYF,TGTGCCAGCAGCTGGCCGGGACAGGGGAGCAACGAGCAGTACTTC
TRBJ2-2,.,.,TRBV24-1,CATSDFTRGGELFF,TGTGCCACCAGTGATTTTACCCGGGGCGGGGAGCTGTTTTTT
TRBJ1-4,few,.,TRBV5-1,CASSLDGGGDEKLFF,TGCGCCAGCAGCTTGGATGGCGGAGGGGATGAAAAACTGTTTTTT
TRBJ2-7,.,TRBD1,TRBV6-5,CASSYSRTGLGYEQYF,TGTGCCAGCAGTTACTCTAGGACAGGGCTTGGCTACGAGCAGTACTTC
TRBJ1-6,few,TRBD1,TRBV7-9,CASSLETGGVNSPLHF,TGTGCCAGCAGCTTAGAGACAGGGGGCGTTAATTCACCCCTCCACTTT
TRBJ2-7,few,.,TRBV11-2,CASSLDGGSSYEQYF,TGTGCCAGCAGCTTAGATGGGGGGAGCTCCTACGAGCAGTACTTC
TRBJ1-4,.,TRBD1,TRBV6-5,CASNSDRAGKEKLFF,TGTGCCAGCAACTCGGACAGGGCGGGAAAAGAAAAACTGTTTTTT
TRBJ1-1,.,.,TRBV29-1,CSVVGVKMNTEAFF,TGCAGCGTTGTAGGGGTCAAGATGAACACTGAAGCTTTCTTT
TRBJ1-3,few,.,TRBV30,CAVAQRGWSTIYF,TGTGCCGTTGCTCAGAGAGGATGGAGCACCATATATTTT
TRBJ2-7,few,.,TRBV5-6,CASSLITVYEQYF,TGTGCCAGCAGCTTGATAACGGTTTACGAGCAGTACTTC
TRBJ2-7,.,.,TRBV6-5,CATRLASPYEQYF,TGTGCCACCAGACTGGCTAGCCCCTACGAGCAGTACTTC
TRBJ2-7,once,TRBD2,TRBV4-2,CASSQEVGLAGEGASYEQYF,TGTGCCAGCAGCCAAGAGGTTGGACTAGCGGGCGAAGGGGCCTCCTACGAGCAGTACTTC
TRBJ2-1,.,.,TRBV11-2,CASSLEAGLGEQFF,TGTGCCAGCAGCTTAGAGGCCGGGTTGGGTGAGCAGTTCTTC
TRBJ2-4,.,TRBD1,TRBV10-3,CAISSRGTGAKNIQYF,TGTGCCATCAGTAGCAGGGGGACCGGGGCCAAAAACATTCAGTACTTC
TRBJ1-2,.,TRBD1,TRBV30,CAWSETGRALYGYTF,TGTGCCTGGAGTGAGACAGGGAGAGCATTATATGGCTACACCTTC
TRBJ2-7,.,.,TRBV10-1,CASRWASPYEQYF,TGCGCCAGCAGGTGGGCTTCCCCCTACGAGCAGTACTTC
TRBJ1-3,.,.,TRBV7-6,CASSLGQGGSSGNTIYF,TGTGCCAGCAGCTTAGGACAAGGAGGAAGCTCTGGAAACACCATATATTTT
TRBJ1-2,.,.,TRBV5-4,CASSFPAGNGYTF,TGTGCCAGCAGCTTCCCGGCAGGGAATGGCTACACCTTC
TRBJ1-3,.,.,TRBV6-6,CASSYSFQGSGNTIYF,TGTGCCAGCAGTTACTCGTTCCAGGGCTCTGGAAACACCATATATTTT
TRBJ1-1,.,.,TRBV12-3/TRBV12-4,CASSLWGGTEAFF,TGTGCCAGCAGTTTATGGGGGGGAACTGAAGCTTTCTTT
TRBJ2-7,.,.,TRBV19,CATRLDRFSYEQYF,TGTGCCACGCGGTTGGACAGATTTTCCTACGAGCAGTACTTC
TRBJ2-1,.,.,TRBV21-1,CASSKRTSNYYNEQFF,TGTGCCAGCAGCAAAAGGACTAGCAACTATTACAATGAGCAGTTCTTC